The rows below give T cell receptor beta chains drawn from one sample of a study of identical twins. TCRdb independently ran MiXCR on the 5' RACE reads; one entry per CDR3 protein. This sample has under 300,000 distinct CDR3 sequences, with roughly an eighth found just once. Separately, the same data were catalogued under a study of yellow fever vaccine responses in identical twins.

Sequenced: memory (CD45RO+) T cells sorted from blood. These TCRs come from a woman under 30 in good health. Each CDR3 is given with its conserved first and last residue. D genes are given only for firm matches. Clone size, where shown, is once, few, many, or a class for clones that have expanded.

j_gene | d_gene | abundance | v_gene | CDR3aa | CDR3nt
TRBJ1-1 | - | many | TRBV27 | CASSLYGGLNTEAFF | TGTGCCAGCAGTTTGTATGGGGGTCTGAACACTGAAGCTTTCTTT
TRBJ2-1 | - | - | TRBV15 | CATSDAGAYNEQFF | TGTGCCACCAGCGATGCGGGGGCTTACAATGAGCAGTTCTTC
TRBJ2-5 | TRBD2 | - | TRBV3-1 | CASSRLTGSGAQETQYF | TGTGCCAGCAGCCGTCTAACCGGTAGCGGGGCCCAAGAGACCCAGTACTTC
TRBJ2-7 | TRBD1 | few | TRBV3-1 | CGSRQGDYEQYF | TGTGGGAGTCGACAGGGGGACTACGAGCAGTACTTC
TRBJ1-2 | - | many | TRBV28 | CASSAEVKGYTF | TGTGCCAGCAGCGCCGAGGTGAAAGGCTACACCTTC
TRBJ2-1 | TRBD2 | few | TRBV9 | CASSGAAGGSYNEQFF | TGTGCCAGCAGCGGGGCCGCGGGAGGCTCCTACAATGAGCAGTTCTTC
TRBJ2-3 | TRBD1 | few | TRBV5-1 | CASSPWDRDTDTQYF | TGCGCCAGCAGCCCCTGGGACAGGGACACAGATACGCAGTATTTT
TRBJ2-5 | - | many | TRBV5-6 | CASSLLGRSETQYF | TGTGCCAGCAGCTTACTAGGGAGGTCGGAGACCCAGTACTTC
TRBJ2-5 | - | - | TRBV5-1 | CASSLNEPQETQYF | TGCGCCAGCAGTCTAAATGAACCTCAGGAGACCCAGTACTTC
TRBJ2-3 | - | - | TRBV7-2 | CASSLQGSTDTQYF | TGTGCCAGCAGCTTACAGGGGAGCACAGATACGCAGTATTTT
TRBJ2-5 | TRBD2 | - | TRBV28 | CASSSPGTSGGKQETQYF | TGTGCCAGCAGCTCTCCCGGGACTAGCGGGGGGAAACAAGAGACCCAGTACTTC
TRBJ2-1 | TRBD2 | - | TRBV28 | CASRTSGRAWDEQFF | TGTGCCAGCAGGACTAGCGGGAGGGCCTGGGATGAGCAGTTCTTC
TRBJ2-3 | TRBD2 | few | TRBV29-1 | CSLAGVTDTQYF | TGCAGCCTAGCGGGAGTCACAGATACGCAGTATTTT
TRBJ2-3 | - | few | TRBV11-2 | CASHAGERGTDTQYF | TGTGCCAGCCACGCGGGCGAGCGGGGCACAGATACGCAGTATTTT